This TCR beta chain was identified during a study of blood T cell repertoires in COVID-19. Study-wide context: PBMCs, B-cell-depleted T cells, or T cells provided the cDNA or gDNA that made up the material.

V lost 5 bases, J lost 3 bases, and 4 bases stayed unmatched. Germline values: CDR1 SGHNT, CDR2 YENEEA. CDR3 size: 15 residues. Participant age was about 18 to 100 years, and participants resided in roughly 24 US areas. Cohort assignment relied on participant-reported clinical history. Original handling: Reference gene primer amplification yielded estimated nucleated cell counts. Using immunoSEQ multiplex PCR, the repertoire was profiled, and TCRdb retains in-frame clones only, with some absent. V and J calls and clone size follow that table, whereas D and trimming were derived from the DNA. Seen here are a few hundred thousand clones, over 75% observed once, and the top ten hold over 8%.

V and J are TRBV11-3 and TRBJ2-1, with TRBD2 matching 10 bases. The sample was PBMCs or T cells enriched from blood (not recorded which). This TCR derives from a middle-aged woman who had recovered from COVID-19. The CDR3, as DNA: TGTGCCAGCAGCAATCGACTAGCGGGCTACAATGAGCAGTTCTTC. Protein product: CASSNRLAGYNEQFF.